A single sample is the source of the 24 T cell receptor beta chains below, sequenced in a study of blood T cell repertoires in COVID-19. The method was immunoSEQ multiplex PCR; TCRdb's version includes in-frame clones alone and lacks a portion of them. Of fewer than 350,000 clones detected, less than 90% appear once; the ten largest clones hold under 15%. Material: peripheral blood. Receptor source: a woman in her 70s with COVID-19, enrolled during active disease.

The rearrangement joins TRBV30 to TRBJ2-7; tentatively, D is TRBD1 (5 bases). CDR3 length equals 12 residues. Germline loops: CDR1 GTSNPN, CDR2 SVGIG (reference sequence). Between the trimmed V and J ends, which lost 5 bases and 5 bases, there was a span of 13 bases. The CDR3 DNA reads TGTGCCTGGCTTAGGGGCGGCGACGAGCAGTACTTC. Protein sequence: CAWLRGGDEQYF. Supplemented by reference TRBV30 and TRBJ2-7, the full variable domain reads SQTIHQWPATLVQPVGSPLSLECTVEGTSNPNLYWYRQAAGRGLQLLFYSVGIGQISSEVPQNLSASRPQDRQFILSSKKLLLSDSGFYLCAWLRGGDEQYFGPGTRLTVT.

The chain carries TRBV7-9 and TRBJ2-1; D is ambiguous. The V gene's germline CDR1 is SEHNR and CDR2 FQNEAQ (reference sequence). V was trimmed by 4 bases and J by 5 bases, leaving 6 bases between them. The CDR3 totals 12 residues. CDR3 bases: TGTGCCAGCAGCTGGCAAAACAATGAGCAGTTCTTC. Translated, it gives CASSWQNNEQFF.

This chain joins TRBV2 and TRBJ1-5; 9 nucleotides line up with TRBD1. The length of the CDR3 is 14 residues. V was clipped by 6 bases and J by 5 bases; unmatched bases: 5. CDR1 and CDR2 from the germline V gene are SNHLY and FYNNEI. The CDR3 nucleotides read TGTGCCAGCAGCCCCGGGACAGGGTATCAGCCCCAGCATTTT. Protein sequence: CASSPGTGYQPQHF.

This clone was seen more than once but under ten times. The sample carries other DNA sequences with the same CDR3. The genes are TRBV6-5 and TRBJ2-7, with TRBD1 identical over 8 bases. After removal of 0 bases from V and 3 bases from J, the junction contained 1 base not matched to a gene. Per the germline V gene, CDR1 is MNHEY and CDR2 is SVGAGI. The CDR3 sequence is 14 residues long. CDR3 in amino acids: CASSYSQGGYEQYF. CDR3 nucleotide sequence: TGTGCCAGCAGTTACTCACAGGGGGGCTACGAGCAGTACTTC.

CDR3 residues: CASSPLGDFSAETQYF. In DNA form, the CDR3 reads TGTGCCAGCAGCCCTCTGGGTGACTTTAGCGCAGAGACCCAGTACTTC. This sequence joins TRBV9 and TRBJ2-5, with TRBD2 as a possible D gene (5 bases). Trimming removed 4 bases at V and 4 bases at J, with 20 bases between. This CDR3 is built from 16 residues. Germline V gene data show CDR1 as SGDLS and CDR2 as YYNGEE.

This clone came up a few times. The chain employs TRBV5-1 and TRBJ1-1; weak D call: TRBD1 (6 bases). CDR3 size: 14 residues. The V gene's germline CDR1 is SGHRS and CDR2 YFSETQ. V was pared by 2 bases and J by 6 bases, with 14 bases between. CDR3 sequence reads: CASSFSGAEAEAFF. The CDR3 DNA is TGCGCCAGCAGCTTTTCAGGGGCTGAGGCTGAAGCTTTCTTT.

V and J are TRBV10-3 and TRBJ2-7; TRBD2 might be the D (6 bases). The V and J ends lost 4 bases and 5 bases respectively, with 12 bases between them. From germline, CDR1 is ENHRY and CDR2 SYGVKD. This CDR3 contains 13 residues. The CDR3 here is CAISVRGEDEQYF. The DNA of the CDR3 is TGTGCCATCAGTGTGCGGGGAGAAGACGAGCAGTACTTC.

V is TRBV5-4 and J is TRBJ2-7; 10 nucleotides match TRBD1. CDR3 length: 14 amino acids. Germline V gives CDR1 SGHNT, CDR2 YYREEE (reference sequence). The J segment lost 7 bases and the V segment lost 0 bases, leaving 4 bases of the junction unmatched. The CDR3 loop is CASSLEGQGREQYF. The CDR3 DNA reads as TGTGCCAGCAGCTTGGAGGGACAGGGGAGGGAGCAGTACTTC.

This CDR3 is CASSLGPSRYF. CDR3 nucleotide sequence: TGTGCCAGCAGTTTAGGCCCTTCTAGATACTTC. The chain recombines TRBV12-3 or TRBV12-4 with TRBJ2-4; D not certain. The ends were cut back, 1 base at V and 16 bases at J, with 11 bases in the middle. The CDR3 totals 11 residues.

The rearrangement links TRBV4-3 to TRBJ2-7, with 11 bases lining up with TRBD1. V shed 3 bases and J 0 bases; nucleotides not matched to a gene: 1. Germline V gene sequence: CDR1 LGHNA, CDR2 YSLEER. CDR3 length: 15 amino acids. CDR3 loop: CASSQGTGGSYEQYF. In DNA, the CDR3 is TGCGCCAGCAGCCAGGGGACAGGGGGCTCCTACGAGCAGTACTTC.

This clone was observed once. The chain uses TRBV5-8 and TRBJ1-2; no firm D call. The CDR3 loop spans 18 amino acids. The germline V gene encodes CDR1 SGHTS and CDR2 YDEGEE. V lost 0 bases and J lost 0, with 18 bases in between. CDR3 coding DNA: TGTGCCAGCAGCTTGGTAACGGGGAGGACTCCTTCTAACTATGGCTACACCTTC. As protein: CASSLVTGRTPSNYGYTF. Combining the CDR3 with reference TRBV5-8 and TRBJ1-2 gives the whole variable domain EAGVTQSPTHLIKTRGQQATLRCSPISGHTSVYWYQQALGLGLQFLLWYDEGEERNRGNFPPRFSGRQFPNYSSELNVNALELEDSALYLCASSLVTGRTPSNYGYTFGSGTRLTVV.

This clone has a single count. The genes are TRBV9 and TRBJ1-3; the match to TRBD1 covers 10 bases. Germline V gene lookup returns CDR1 SGDLS and CDR2 YYNGEE. The CDR3 sequence is 15 residues long. V dropped 4 bases and J dropped 4; count of bases not matched to a gene: 5. The CDR3 is CASSPGTGVGNTIYF. CDR3 in DNA: TGTGCCAGCAGCCCCGGGACAGGGGTGGGAAACACCATATATTTT.

This chain links TRBV6-5 with TRBJ2-2; D may be TRBD2 (6 bases). V lost 6 bases to trimming and J lost 3 bases, with 8 bases between them. There are 13 residues in the CDR3. Germline V CDR1 and CDR2: MNHEY, SVGAGI. CDR3 loop: CASSSGDTGELFF. In DNA form, the CDR3 reads TGTGCCAGCAGCTCGGGGGACACCGGGGAGCTGTTTTTT.

V and J are TRBV13 and TRBJ1-2; D is undetermined. The germline V gene has CDR1 PRHDT and CDR2 FYEKMQ (reference sequence). This CDR3 contains 12 residues. Trimming stripped 5 bases from V and 6 bases from J, with 10 bases between. CDR3 in amino acids: CASSAGVHGYTF. CDR3 DNA: TGTGCCAGCAGCGCCGGGGTCCATGGCTACACCTTC.

The chain is built from TRBV19 and TRBJ1-4; 8 bases map to TRBD1. The V segment lost 0 bases and the J segment 7 bases; nucleotides outside the gene matches: 4. The CDR3 extends over 15 amino acids. CDR1 and CDR2 from the germline V gene are LNHDA and SQIVND (reference sequence). CDR3 residues: CASSIEPTGGEKLFF. In DNA, the CDR3 is TGTGCCAGTAGTATAGAGCCCACAGGGGGTGAAAAACTGTTTTTT.

V gene TRBV24-1 combines with J gene TRBJ2-7; 14 positions agree with TRBD2. Germline lookup yields CDR1 KGHDR and CDR2 SFDVKD. This CDR3 has 17 amino acids. The trim removed 4 bases at V and 1 base at J, leaving 5 bases unmatched. In DNA form, the CDR3 reads TGTGCCACCAGTGACGGACTAGCGGGGGGCCCATCCTACGAGCAGTACTTC. It encodes CATSDGLAGGPSYEQYF.

The rearrangement links TRBV24-1 to TRBJ1-6, with D tentatively TRBD1 (5 bases). The CDR3 runs to 12 residues. CDR1 KGHDR and CDR2 SFDVKD come from the germline V gene. The V end was cut by 4 bases, the J end by 8 bases, with 5 bases between. The CDR3 bases are TGTGCCACCAGTGAAGGGGATTCACCCCTCCACTTT. Protein product: CATSEGDSPLHF.

A few counts support this clone. V is TRBV4-3 and J is TRBJ2-7, with D perhaps matching TRBD1 (6 bases). V was shortened by 1 base and J by 5 bases, with 15 bases between the two germline ends. CDR1 is LGHNA and CDR2 is YSLEER in the germline V gene. CDR3 length: 15 amino acids. The CDR3 sequence: CASSQALTGRHEQYF. DNA for the CDR3: TGCGCCAGCAGCCAAGCGCTGACAGGCCGGCACGAGCAGTACTTC.

As DNA, the CDR3 is TGTGCCAGCAGCAAACCGGGGGGGGCTGAAGCTTTCTTT. Translated, it gives CASSKPGGAEAFF. The chain recombines TRBV11-1 with TRBJ1-1; TRBD1 is a possible D gene (5 bases). The CDR3 sequence is 13 residues long. The germline CDR1 and CDR2 sequences are SGHAT and FQDESV (reference sequence). V was pared by 5 bases and J by 6 bases, with 13 bases between.

V and J are TRBV27 and TRBJ2-7, with 8 bases identical to TRBD2. Germline CDR1 reads MNHEY; CDR2 reads SMNVEV (reference sequence). Trimming cost V 6 bases and J 9 bases; bases outside gene matches: 10. There are 13 residues in the CDR3. This CDR3 reads CASSPGGVRGQYF. Written as DNA, the CDR3 is TGTGCCAGCAGCCCCGGGGGGGTTCGTGGGCAGTACTTC.

The chain combines TRBV29-1 with TRBJ2-3; 10 positions match TRBD2. The junction had 8 bases not matched to a gene; V was cut back by 0 bases and J by 2 bases. The CDR3 consists of 17 residues. Looked up from germline, CDR1 is SQVTM and CDR2 is ANQGSEA. This chain's CDR3 is CSVEDLLAGASTDTQYF. The CDR3 coding sequence is TGCAGCGTTGAAGATCTTCTAGCGGGGGCCTCCACAGATACGCAGTATTTT.

This chain links TRBV12-3 or TRBV12-4 with TRBJ2-1, with a tentative D call TRBD2 (5 bases). The CDR3 is made up of 12 amino acids. V was cut by 7 bases and J by 8 bases, with 12 bases left in between. CDR3: CASNPSTHEQFF. CDR3 nucleotides: TGTGCCAGCAACCCTAGCACCCATGAGCAGTTCTTC.

The chain is built from TRBV6-5 and TRBJ2-7; no firm D call. This CDR3 spans 12 amino acids. From germline, CDR1 is MNHEY and CDR2 SVGAGI. V shed 4 bases and J shed 3 bases, with 7 bases lying between them. The CDR3 region has the DNA TGTGCCAGCAGTTCTCAGGACTACGAGCAGTACTTC. This gives the protein CASSSQDYEQYF.

The chain has TRBV9 and TRBJ1-3; the D is unclear. Germline CDR1 is SGDLS and CDR2 is YYNGEE. The CDR3 is made up of 13 amino acids. The V gene lost 3 bases and the J gene lost 3 bases, with 7 bases spanning the gap. The CDR3 region has the DNA TGTGCCAGCAGCGAAAAATATGGAAACACCATATATTTT. Its protein product is CASSEKYGNTIYF.